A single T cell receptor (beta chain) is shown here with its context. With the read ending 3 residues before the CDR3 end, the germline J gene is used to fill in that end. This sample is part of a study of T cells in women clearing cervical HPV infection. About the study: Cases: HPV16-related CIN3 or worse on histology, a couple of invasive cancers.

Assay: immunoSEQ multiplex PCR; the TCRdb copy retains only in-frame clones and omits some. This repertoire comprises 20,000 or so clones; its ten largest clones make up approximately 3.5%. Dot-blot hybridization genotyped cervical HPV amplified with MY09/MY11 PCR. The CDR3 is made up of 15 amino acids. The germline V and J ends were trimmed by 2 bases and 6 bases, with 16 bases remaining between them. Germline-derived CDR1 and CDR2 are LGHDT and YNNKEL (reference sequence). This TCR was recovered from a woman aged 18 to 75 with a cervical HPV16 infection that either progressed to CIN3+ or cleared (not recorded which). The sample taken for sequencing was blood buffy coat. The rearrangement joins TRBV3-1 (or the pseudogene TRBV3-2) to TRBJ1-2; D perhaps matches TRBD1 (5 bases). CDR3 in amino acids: CASSQWCQGEHGYTF. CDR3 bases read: TGTGCCAGCAGCCAATGGTGTCAGGGTGAACATGGC.